This T cell receptor (beta chain) was retrieved from a study of blood T cell repertoires in COVID-19. As for the study in general: Whether acute or convalescent, the COVID-19 samples came from the United States, Italy and Spain. The cDNA or gDNA used as material had been derived from T cells, B-cell-depleted T cells, or PBMCs.

The CDR3 has 14 amino acids. Germline V gives CDR1 MNHEY, CDR2 SMNVEV (reference sequence). V trimming: 3 bases; J trimming: 4 bases; junction bases outside the gene matches: 3. In the original analysis: From reference gene primer amplification, estimates of nucleated cell counts were derived. Some clones are missing from TCRdb's copy, which holds only in-frame ones; the method was immunoSEQ multiplex PCR. The V and J calls and clone size were taken over from that table, and D and trimming were inferred from the DNA. The sample carries about 41,000 clones, 70% to 90% recorded once. This receptor was taken from a human donor in a cohort sampled during active COVID-19. The sample comprised peripheral blood. The chain recombines TRBV27 with TRBJ1-1; TRBD1 matches at 9 bases. This CDR3 reads CASSLTGGGTEAFF. As DNA, the CDR3 is TGTGCCAGCAGTTTGACAGGGGGGGGCACTGAAGCTTTCTTT.